These 29 T cell receptor beta chains were sequenced from one sample in a study of post-analysis software for immune sequencing data. Study conclusions and caveats: Elevated frequency relative to controls characterized four to six TRBV segments in patients, TRBV5-6, TRBV5-1 and TRBV20-1 among them.

These receptors have no known antigen. The TCR beta cDNA libraries carried unique molecular identifiers. TCRdb reprocessed the PCR reads with MiXCR, giving one entry per CDR3 protein. The table includes some 690,000 distinct CDR3 sequences, about 32% detected once. The sample was blood. These receptors came from a girl aged 5-17 years with multiple sclerosis.

The chain employs TRBV12-3 or TRBV12-4 and TRBJ2-1; 7 positions match TRBD2. Trimming cost V 0 bases and J 7 bases; bases outside gene matches: 9. There are 16 residues in the CDR3. The CDR3 DNA reads TGTGCCAGCAGTTTAGCTGTCGGGAGGCTAGGTAATGAGCAGTTCTTC. Encoded protein: CASSLAVGRLGNEQFF.

This clonotype was detected a few times. The chain is built from TRBV9 and TRBJ2-1, with TRBD2 matching over 12 bases. This CDR3 has 15 residues. The trim removed 0 bases at V and 13 bases at J, leaving 8 bases unmatched. Germline V gene data show CDR1 as SGDLS and CDR2 as YYNGEE. In nucleotides, the CDR3 is TGTGCCAGCAGCGTAGGCCTAGCGGGAGGGCTAGGACAGTTCTTC. It yields the protein CASSVGLAGGLGQFF.

Concerning this clonotype: A read error may explain this, as a much larger clone is one base away. This rearrangement joins TRBV29-1 to TRBJ2-7, with TRBD1 matching over 10 bases. Germline V gene data show CDR1 as SQVTM and CDR2 as ANQGSEA. Unmatched junction bases numbered 14, after V lost 5 bases and J lost 7 bases. The CDR3 has 15 residues. CDR3 sequence: CSVQLGTGAYNEQYF. The CDR3 nucleotides are TGCAGCGTTCAACTAGGGACAGGGGCTTACAATGAGCAGTACTTC.

This clonotype was counted many times. The chain carries TRBV12-3 or TRBV12-4 and TRBJ1-2, with TRBD1 identical over 10 bases. J gave up 7 bases and V 6 bases, and 5 bases lay outside the gene matches. The length of the CDR3 is 13 residues. The CDR3 is CASSPGTGVGYTF. The CDR3 DNA reads TGTGCCAGCAGCCCCGGGACAGGGGTTGGCTACACCTTC.

This clonotype was counted between two and nine times. The chain carries TRBV20-1 and TRBJ2-3, with unresolved D. Germline V gene lookup returns CDR1 DFQATT and CDR2 SNEGSKA (reference sequence). V gave up 1 base and J gave up 10 bases, with 9 bases separating them. This CDR3 has 11 residues. The DNA of the CDR3 is TGCAGTGCTAGAGGGACCTCTGCGCAGTATTTT. Translation: CSARGTSAQYF.

This clonotype occurred many times. The chain combines TRBV10-3 with TRBJ2-5; D is ambiguous. Germline loops: CDR1 ENHRY, CDR2 SYGVKD. V shed 6 bases and J shed 0 bases, with 5 bases lying between them. There are 12 residues in the CDR3. The CDR3 here is CAIRADQETQYF. The CDR3 DNA sequence: TGTGCCATCAGGGCAGACCAAGAGACCCAGTACTTC.

The V call is TRBV27, the J call TRBJ2-7; TRBD2 matches at 14 bases. CDR1 and CDR2 from the germline V gene are MNHEY and SMNVEV (reference sequence). This CDR3 region has 13 residues. With 8 bases clipped from V and 7 bases from J, the junction kept 4 bases outside the gene matches. CDR3 protein: CASATSGRGEQYF. In DNA form, the CDR3 reads TGTGCCAGCGCGACTAGCGGGAGGGGTGAGCAGTACTTC.

This chain uses TRBV28 with TRBJ2-7; TRBD2 matches 7 bases. CDR3 length: 16 amino acids. Germline V gives CDR1 MDHEN, CDR2 SYDVKM. Trimming took 5 bases from V and 0 from J; bases not matched to a gene: 10. The CDR3 loop is CASSPRTGTNSYEQYF. In nucleotides, the CDR3 is TGTGCCAGCAGTCCACGGACCGGGACTAACTCCTACGAGCAGTACTTC.

This chain uses TRBV3-1 with TRBJ2-1, with a possible D match to TRBD2 (7 bases). The ends were cut back, 0 bases at V and 2 bases at J, with 11 bases in the middle. CDR1 is LGHDT and CDR2 is YNNKEL in the germline V gene (reference sequence). This CDR3 is built from 16 residues. The CDR3 loop reads CASSQEGGGTYNEQFF. The CDR3 DNA sequence: TGTGCCAGCAGCCAAGAAGGGGGGGGGACCTACAATGAGCAGTTCTTC.

This clonotype showed up just a few times. The gene calls are TRBV20-1 and TRBJ1-6, with 7 bases matching TRBD1. V gave up 0 bases and J gave up 0 bases; unmatched junction bases: 8. The CDR3 is made up of 18 amino acids. Germline V CDR1 and CDR2: DFQATT, SNEGSKA (reference sequence). The CDR3 sequence: CSARDYAGGSSYNSPLHF. CDR3 coding DNA: TGCAGTGCTAGAGATTATGCAGGGGGTAGCTCCTATAATTCACCCCTCCACTTT.

A few counts support this clonotype. The V gene is TRBV4-3, the J gene TRBJ2-7; D tentatively reads TRBD1 or TRBD2 (6 bases each). The V and J ends lost 1 base and 3 bases respectively, with 13 bases between them. In germline, CDR1 is LGHNA, CDR2 YSLEER. CDR3 size: 15 residues. CDR3 residues: CASSQGGGGLYEQYF. The CDR3 nucleotides read TGCGCCAGCAGCCAAGGTGGAGGGGGACTCTACGAGCAGTACTTC.

The rearrangement links TRBV14 to TRBJ2-1; the D gene is possibly TRBD1 (5 bases). CDR3 length equals 14 residues. Germline V gene sequence: CDR1 SGHDN, CDR2 FVKESK. Trimming removed 1 base from V and 15 bases from J, with 19 bases in between. CDR3 sequence reads: CASSQVSSLTVLFF. The CDR3 DNA is TGTGCCAGCAGCCAAGTTTCGTCCCTGACAGTTTTGTTCTTC.

In this sample, this clonotype turned up a few times. V gene TRBV7-6 combines with J gene TRBJ2-3, with 10 positions matching TRBD2. The trim removed 0 bases at V and 7 bases at J, leaving 7 bases unmatched. Germline assignment: CDR1 SGHVS and CDR2 FNYEAQ. The CDR3 length is 16 residues. The CDR3 here is CASSLAASGGLHTQYF. CDR3 sequence (DNA): TGTGCCAGCAGCTTAGCCGCTAGCGGGGGCCTTCATACGCAGTATTTT.

This clonotype was counted only a few times. The chain joins TRBV29-1 to TRBJ2-3, with D maybe TRBD1 (6 bases). Trimming shortened V by 0 bases and J by 3 bases, and 13 bases separated the two germline ends. Germline CDR1 SQVTM, CDR2 ANQGSEA. The CDR3 length is 15 residues. In DNA, the CDR3 is TGCAGCGTTGAAGATCGTGGGGGCAGGACAGATACGCAGTATTTT. It codes for CSVEDRGGRTDTQYF.

This chain connects TRBV4-1 to TRBJ2-1, with D perhaps being TRBD1 or TRBD2 (5 bases each). This CDR3 spans 17 amino acids. V shed 0 bases and J shed 2 bases, with 14 bases lying between them. Germline V gene sequence: CDR1 MGHRA, CDR2 YSYEKL. As DNA, the CDR3 is TGCGCCAGCAGCCAAGATATTGGGTCGGGACCCTACAATGAGCAGTTCTTC. Protein sequence: CASSQDIGSGPYNEQFF.

Concerning this clonotype: An end of the junction differs from the germline gene, which may be a read error. The rearrangement links TRBV11-2 to TRBJ2-7; no reliable D call. The CDR3 covers 15 residues. Germline V lookup: CDR1 SGHAT, CDR2 FQNNGV. DNA for the CDR3: TGTGCCGGCAGCTTAGTTGGCGGTCTATCCTACGAGCAGTACTTC. Protein: CAGSLVGGLSYEQYF.

The chain employs TRBV4-1 and TRBJ2-7; tentatively, D is TRBD1 or TRBD2 (5 bases each). Germline loops: CDR1 MGHRA, CDR2 YSYEKL. The V end lost 2 bases, the J end lost 0 bases, and 14 bases lay between the germline ends. The CDR3 is 16 amino acids. Written as DNA, the CDR3 is TGCGCCAGCAGCCAAACAGGTCGGGGTGGCTCCTACGAGCAGTACTTC. Protein sequence: CASSQTGRGGSYEQYF.

The chain uses TRBV5-1 and TRBJ2-1, with 9 positions matching TRBD1. J gave up 7 bases and V 4 bases, and 9 bases lay outside the gene matches. Germline V lookup: CDR1 SGHRS, CDR2 YFSETQ. There are 15 residues in the CDR3. The CDR3 spells CASSGTLGQGNEQFF. CDR3 coding DNA: TGCGCCAGCAGCGGGACCTTAGGACAGGGGAATGAGCAGTTCTTC.

This chain uses TRBV4-3 with TRBJ2-4; TRBD1 is a possible D gene (5 bases). The DNA matches TRBJ2-7 better at its end, which makes the J call doubtful. The length of the CDR3 is 15 residues. Germline lookup yields CDR1 LGHNA and CDR2 YSLEER. The CDR3 spells CASSLRNRRADEQYF. CDR3 coding DNA: TGCGCCAGCAGCCTTCGCAACCGCAGGGCCGACGAGCAGTACTTC.

CDR3 DNA: TGCAGGGTGACAGGGAACAGGGCTGAAGCTTTCTTT. Translated, it gives CRVTGNRAEAFF. The chain carries TRBV20-1 and TRBJ1-1; 7 bases map to TRBD1. The CDR3 covers 12 residues. Looked up from germline, CDR1 is DFQATT and CDR2 is SNEGSKA (reference sequence).

The CDR3 sequence is CSARVGFSGSTKTQYF. The CDR3 DNA reads TGCAGTGCTAGAGTTGGTTTTAGCGGGAGTACGAAGACCCAGTACTTC. The chain recombines TRBV20-1 with TRBJ2-5, with TRBD2 identical over 9 bases. This CDR3 is 16 amino acids long. Trimming at V came to 1 base and at J to 6 bases, leaving 12 bases not matched to a gene. Germline-derived CDR1 and CDR2 are DFQATT and SNEGSKA (reference sequence).

V and J are TRBV20-1 and TRBJ2-7, with TRBD2 matching over 7 bases. With V trimmed by 0 bases and J by 3 bases, 11 bases remained unmatched. There are 16 residues in the CDR3. Per germline, CDR1 DFQATT and CDR2 SNEGSKA (reference sequence). The CDR3 reads CSAREGEAGEDYEQYF. CDR3 bases: TGCAGTGCTAGAGAAGGGGAGGCGGGAGAGGACTACGAGCAGTACTTC.

The genes are TRBV7-2 and TRBJ2-5, with D possibly being TRBD2 (6 bases). V dropped 4 bases and J dropped 5 bases, with 17 bases sitting between them. CDR1 and CDR2 from the germline V gene are SGHTA and FQGNSA. The CDR3 contains 15 residues. The CDR3 bases are TGTGCCAGCAGCTCCTTCGGGACTCGGGGGGAGACCCAGTACTTC. Its protein is CASSSFGTRGETQYF.

In this sample, this clonotype turned up a few times. The J gene is TRBJ2-7, the V gene TRBV7-2; D gene uncertain. The germline gives CDR1 SGHTA, CDR2 FQGNSA. Trimming pared 4 bases from V and 6 bases from J, leaving 10 bases between. The CDR3 loop spans 12 amino acids. For the CDR3, the DNA is TGTGCCAGCAGCTCCCCCTTTAGCGAGCAGTACTTC. Amino acids: CASSSPFSEQYF.

Concerning this clonotype itself: The junction shows a germline mismatch at one end, possibly a read error. The V call is TRBV10-3, the J call TRBJ2-5; D is undetermined. Per germline, CDR1 ENHRY and CDR2 SYGVKD. The CDR3 sequence is 15 residues long. CDR3 in DNA: TGTACCATCAGTGAGTTTTACGGCCACCAAGAGACCCAGTACTTC. As protein: CTISEFYGHQETQYF.

V usage is TRBV24-1 and J usage is TRBJ2-1; 12 bases agree with TRBD2. This CDR3 spans 14 amino acids. CDR1 is KGHDR and CDR2 is SFDVKD in the germline V gene. J lost 7 bases, V lost 9 bases, and 6 bases had no gene match. The CDR3 DNA reads as TGTGCCACCGGCCCGACTAGCGGGAGAAATGAGCAGTTCTTC. Residues: CATGPTSGRNEQFF.

This clonotype appeared a few times. The rearrangement uses TRBV7-2 and TRBJ2-1; 9 bases are a match to TRBD1. The CDR3 runs 15 residues. V lost 3 bases to trimming and J lost 5 bases; unmatched junction nucleotides: 5. Per the germline V gene, CDR1 is SGHTA and CDR2 is FQGNSA. The CDR3 spells CASSFRDRAHNEQFF. The CDR3, as DNA: TGTGCCAGCAGCTTCCGGGACAGGGCCCACAATGAGCAGTTCTTC.

Details on this clonotype: The junction shows a germline mismatch at one end, possibly a read error. This rearrangement joins TRBV4-3 to TRBJ2-6; D not certain. The germline V gene encodes CDR1 LGHNA and CDR2 YSLEER. The length of the CDR3 is 16 residues. DNA of the CDR3: TGCGCCAGCAGCAAAGACGGGCCCTCTGGGGCCAACGTCCTGACTTTC. It codes for CASSKDGPSGANVLTF.

This clonotype was counted a few times. This chain links TRBV3-1 with TRBJ2-3; 13 bases line up with TRBD2. V was pared by 4 bases and J by 0 bases, with 7 bases of the junction left unmatched. Germline lookup yields CDR1 LGHDT and CDR2 YNNKEL (reference sequence). The CDR3 spans 18 residues. The CDR3 nucleotides read TGTGCCAGCAGCCCCAACCTACTAGCGGGGGGGAGCACAGATACGCAGTATTTT. Protein sequence: CASSPNLLAGGSTDTQYF.